This T cell receptor beta chain is drawn from a study of blood T cell repertoires in COVID-19. Overall study context: From the United States, Italy and Spain came samples of acute and convalescent COVID-19. Sample material is recorded as cDNA or gDNA derived from T cells, B-cell-depleted T cells, or PBMCs.

Study processing details: Estimation of nucleated cell counts was performed using reference gene primer amplification. Clones were sequenced by immunoSEQ multiplex PCR, and TCRdb holds only the in-frame ones, with some missing. D and trimming were read from the DNA, whereas the V and J calls and clone size are those reported in that table. The data contain 130,000 or so clones, roughly 90% of them seen just once; the ten biggest clones take up about 7.3%. This receptor was taken from a man aged 45-65 years with acute or convalescent COVID-19. Sequenced: peripheral blood.

CDR3 residues: CASTYSGEYQETQYF. In DNA, the CDR3 is TGTGCCAGTACCTACAGCGGAGAGTACCAAGAGACCCAGTACTTC. The chain combines TRBV19 with TRBJ2-5, with D possibly TRBD2 on 5 matching bases. The CDR3 sequence is 15 residues long. Per the germline V gene, CDR1 is LNHDA and CDR2 is SQIVND (reference sequence). V gave up 7 bases and J gave up 0 bases, with 15 bases separating them.